The subject of this entry is one T cell receptor beta chain. One junction end does not reproduce the germline sequence, and a read error may be involved. Amplification of TRBV12-4/TRBJ1-2 clonotypes used adaptor-ligated barcode primers. TCRdb independently ran MiXCR on the multiplex PCR reads; one entry per CDR3 protein. The table shows over a thousand distinct CDR3 sequences, with roughly 20% occurring only once. There are 14 residues in the CDR3. The sequencing input was naive CD4+ T cells sorted from blood. Indicated subset: naive CD4+ T cells, CD4+CD45RA+CD25-. The receptor comes from a female donor with breast cancer. The chain recombines TRBV12-3 or TRBV12-4 with TRBJ1-2; tentative D call: TRBD1 (6 bases). Here the CDR3 DNA reads TGTGCTAGCAGTTCCGACCGGGACATTGATGGCTACACCTTC. Protein: CASSSDRDIDGYTF.